This T cell receptor beta chain was retrieved from a study of T cells in localized non-small cell lung cancer. The CDR3 sequence is 14 residues long. Trimming removed 1 base from V and 7 bases from J, with 14 bases in between. In germline, CDR1 is SNHLY, CDR2 FYNNEI. Sequencing used immunoSEQ multiplex PCR; TCRdb keeps in-frame clones, though not all of them. This table holds about 16,000 clones, about 85% found once. General observations from the study: In adjacent lung, a median about 50 of the top 100 tumor clones were found. With higher T cell density in blood came longer overall survival. Among the tissues sampled, uninvolved adjacent lung had the highest T cell clonality, above tumor.

On this clone: Its antigen is not identified.

The chain uses TRBV2 and TRBJ2-7; D not certain. The TCR sequence derives from a male donor aged 60 or over with stage I lung adenocarcinoma. The sample was peripheral blood, taken before any cancer treatment. The CDR3 region has the DNA TGTGCCAGCAGTGAAGGAAACCAACTACGGGAGCAGTACTTC. Amino acid sequence: CASSEGNQLREQYF.